The clone carrying this T cell receptor (beta chain) occurred many times. Its antigen is not identified. V lost 6 bases, J lost 5 bases, and 15 bases lay in between. The CDR3 length is 13 residues. Germline V CDR1 and CDR2: SGHRS, YFSETQ. The data were taken from a study of T cell repertoires in cytomegalovirus infection. Study as a whole: TCR beta signatures that were public indicated CMV infection and matching HLA type.

TCRdb fed the reads into MiXCR, producing one record per CDR3 protein. Of about 260,000 distinct CDR3 sequences in the sample, roughly an eighth were seen once. Points from the study as a whole: The response measured ex vivo was dominated by TCR beta clonotypes (HLA-C-restricted and CMV-specific). The study identified carriers of CMV plus the relevant HLA from cumulative public TCR beta family frequency.

Source material: PBMCs. The gene calls are TRBV5-1 and TRBJ2-7; possible D gene TRBD2, 6 bases. This clonotype originated in a human donor in good health (CMV status not recorded). Some clones in this sample may be carry-over from other donors' samples. The DNA for the CDR3 is TGCGCCAGCACCGCCGCGGGGCTCGACGAGCAGTACTTC. Translated, it gives CASTAAGLDEQYF. Using reference TRBV5-1 and TRBJ2-7 for the parts outside the CDR3, the full variable domain is KAGVTQTPRYLIKTRGQQVTLSCSPISGHRSVSWYQQTPGQGLQFLFEYFSETQRNKGNFPGRFSGRQFSNSRSEMNVSTLELGDSALYLCASTAAGLDEQYFGPGTRLTVT.